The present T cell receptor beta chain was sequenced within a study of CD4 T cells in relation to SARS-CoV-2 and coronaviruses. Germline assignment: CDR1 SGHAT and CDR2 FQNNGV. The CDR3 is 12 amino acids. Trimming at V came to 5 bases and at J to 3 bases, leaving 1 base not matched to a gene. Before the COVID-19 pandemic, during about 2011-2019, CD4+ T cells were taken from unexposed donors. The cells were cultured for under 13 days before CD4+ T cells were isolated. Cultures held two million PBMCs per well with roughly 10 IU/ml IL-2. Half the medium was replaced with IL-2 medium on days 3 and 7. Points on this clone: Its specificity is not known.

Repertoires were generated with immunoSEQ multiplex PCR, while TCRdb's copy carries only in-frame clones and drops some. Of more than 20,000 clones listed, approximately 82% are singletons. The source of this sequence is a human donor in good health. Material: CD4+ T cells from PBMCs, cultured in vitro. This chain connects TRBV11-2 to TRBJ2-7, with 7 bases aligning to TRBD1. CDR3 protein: CASSPGGYEQYF. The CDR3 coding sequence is TGTGCCAGCAGCCCAGGGGGCTACGAGCAGTACTTC.